This TCR beta chain was recorded in a study of T cell repertoires in cytomegalovirus infection. Across the whole study: CMV epitopes that were recently identified and HLA-C-restricted were used alongside well-studied HLA-B-restricted ones. Shared public TCR beta signatures pointed to both CMV infection and a matching HLA type.

This CDR3 has 14 residues. Germline CDR1 MNHEY, CDR2 SVGAGI. Between the trimmed V and J ends, which lost 4 bases and 9 bases, there was a span of 13 bases. Of note for this clonotype: Its target is unknown.

One entry per CDR3 protein, called by TCRdb with MiXCR from the reads. Of about 890,000 distinct CDR3 sequences in the sample, roughly 30% were seen once. The study's findings and limits: It was HLA-C-restricted CMV-specific TCR beta clonotypes that dominated the response ex vivo.

This receptor was obtained from a human donor in good health (CMV status not recorded). Some clones in this sample may be carry-over from other donors' samples. The sequencing here drew on cultured CD8+ T cells from PBMCs, taken from culture after CMV antigen stimulation. The V call is TRBV6-5, the J call TRBJ1-6; D ambiguous. The CDR3 is CASSSVSSSSPLHF. The DNA of the CDR3 is TGTGCCAGCAGTTCGGTCTCATCCAGTTCACCCCTCCACTTT.